This TCR beta chain is from a study of T cell repertoires in ileal Crohn's disease. Sequencing was performed with immunoSEQ multiplex PCR; in TCRdb, only in-frame clones are kept and a portion is missing. The sample lists tens of thousands of clones, approximately 78% occurring once. Eligibility required adulthood, ileal or ileocolonic Crohn's disease and indicated ileocolonic resection. Germline V lookup: CDR1 SEHNR, CDR2 FQNEAQ (reference sequence). The CDR3 has 17 amino acids. With 1 base clipped from V and 2 bases from J, the junction kept 8 bases outside the gene matches. This clonotype was obtained from an adult with Crohn's disease. Sequencing was done on a sample of ileal tissue. The chain carries TRBV7-9 and TRBJ2-3; the match to TRBD2 covers 8 bases. CDR3 residues: CASSLGASGGPTDTQYF. CDR3 sequence (DNA): TGTGCCAGCAGCTTAGGGGCCAGCGGGGGCCCCACAGATACGCAGTATTTT.